This entry features one T cell receptor beta chain sequence. The antigen remains unidentified. The data are from a study of cytomegalovirus exposure and HLA in healthy donors. Notes on the study in general: Specificity for CMV antigens was confirmed in vitro for three of the CMV-associated chains. Highest at DRB1 and lowest at HLA-C, TCR association rates differed among HLA loci in a later analysis. Highly shared sequence variants in one cluster were likely a sequencing artifact. Later on, an analysis found that several of the most significant clusters appeared to be linked to common viral pathogens, which included parvovirus B19.

A multiplex PCR was run with 60 Vbeta primers and 13 Jbeta primers. Sequencing used immunoSEQ multiplex PCR; TCRdb keeps in-frame clones, though not all of them. This sample has about 200,000 clones, with 65% to 90% found just once. V lost 5 bases and J 7 bases, leaving 21 bases between the germline ends. Germline loops: CDR1 SGHTA, CDR2 FQGNSA. The CDR3 has 16 amino acids. V gene TRBV7-2 combines with J gene TRBJ2-1; a weak D match, TRBD1 (5 bases). This TCR derives from a woman in her thirties in good health and CMV-seronegative. The sample taken for sequencing was PBMCs. CDR3 nucleotide sequence: TGTGCCAGCAGCCTGGCCATGTGGGGCAATTATAATGAGCAGTTCTTC. Its translation: CASSLAMWGNYNEQFF.